This T cell receptor beta chain stems from a study of T cells in Graves' hyperthyroidism and ophthalmopathy. This CDR3 comprises 13 residues. Per germline, CDR1 MNHNS and CDR2 SASEGT. The junction had 7 bases not matched to a gene; V was cut back by 6 bases and J by 8 bases. Regions amplified from RNA transcripts were the TCR beta CDR3 regions. Using the HTBI primer set, a first-round RT-PCR was run on the TCR CDR3. TCRdb recomputed calls from the multiplex PCR reads with MiXCR, one row per CDR3 protein. Of 500,000 to 700,000 distinct CDR3 sequences listed, roughly 17% are singletons. This clonotype showed up many times.

The material sequenced was blood. This TCR derives from a woman aged 18-29 years with Graves' hyperthyroidism. The chain combines TRBV6-1 with TRBJ1-1, with 9 bases lining up with TRBD1. The CDR3 sequence is CASSQSGTGEAFF. CDR3 nucleotides: TGTGCCAGCAGCCAAAGCGGGACAGGGGAAGCTTTCTTT.